What follows is one TCR beta chain and its context. The specificity of this receptor is unknown. Nothing much larger sits one base from this clone, and base qualities are not available. This entry is derived from a study of CD8 T cells in Susac syndrome (dated by TCRdb to between 2019 and 2020). Regarding the complete study: Repertoire sequencing was used to test whether CD8+ T cell activation and differentiation in Susac syndrome was antigen driven. What the research found in general, with its limitations: The number of individuals in the TCR sequencing and HLA analysis was recognized as being relatively small.

RNA was extracted using the RNeasy kit, and roughly 0.45 to 1 microgram was reverse transcribed with random hexamers. TCR beta CDR3 regions were amplified with the immunoSEQ multiplex PCR assay covering 54 Vbeta and 13 Jbeta segments. To correct PCR amplification bias, a synthetic template baseline was used for both primer optimization and computational correction. The paper's processing steps were these. Only productive sequences were kept, with reads annotated to V, D and J genes according to IMGT and analyzed in immunoSEQ Analyzer. Clonality was calculated as one minus the Shannon entropy normalized by log2 of the number of productive unique sequences. Public and private clones were assessed among the 100 most prevalent clones of each patient and control. Susac-specific clones were defined as absent from healthy and MS cohorts, over a thousand published viral clones and other ImmuneACCESS disease sequences. TCRdb reanalyzed the raw reads on its own, using fastp at Q25 for trimming and MiXCR for clone calling, and kept in-frame beta chains. CDR3 protein duplicates are merged, each entry listing the most common genes and DNA. The V and J calls come from TCRdb's annotation, not from the publication. Recorded for this sample are 180,000 or so distinct CDR3 sequences; roughly 95% of them occurred a single time. The ten biggest clones cover approximately 0.1% of the sample.

Peripheral blood CD8+ and CD4+ T cells from healthy donors, Susac syndrome patients and multiple sclerosis patients were profiled by high-throughput TCR beta sequencing. Healthy donors were included as age- and sex-matched controls. Bulk CD8+ and CD4+ T cells were purified magnetically by negative isolation, whereas CD8+ TEMRA cells were enriched by FACS. Blood was drawn into EDTA tubes, processed within 24 hours, and PBMCs were isolated by density gradient centrifugation. PBMCs intended for TCR sequencing were frozen in liquid nitrogen and were later thawed in a 37 degrees C water bath. The sorted or isolated CD4+, CD8+ and CD8+ TEMRA cells reached a purity of at least 90%. V loses 0 bases of germline sequence and J loses 3 bases, and the interval between the two ends is 8 bases. The CDR3 contains 13 residues, cysteine and phenylalanine counted. The kept DNA is CDR3 alone, 39 bases in frame from the first base. For CDR1 and CDR2, the germline V gene (reference sequence) lists DFQATT and SNEGSKA.

The sample taken for sequencing was CD4+ T cells from PBMCs. This sequence uses TRBV20-1 and TRBJ1-2; no D gene can be assigned with confidence. The TCR was taken from a human donor in good health. The CDR3 reads CSARDIPHYGYTF. The base sequence is TGCAGTGCTAGAGATATACCCCACTATGGCTACACCTTC.